This T cell receptor (beta chain) stems from a study of cytomegalovirus exposure and HLA in healthy donors. Whole-study findings and limits: Per a later analysis, 18,000 or so TCR beta sequences showed association with HLA alleles at 0.05 false discovery rate. The authors excluded some V segments, including TRBV6-2 and TRBV6-3, as indistinguishable.

Use of 60 Vbeta and 13 Jbeta primers characterized the PCR. Original processing notes: About 11 million of the 80 million or so unique TCR beta chains counted in a later analysis were shared. The repertoire was sequenced with immunoSEQ multiplex PCR; TCRdb's copy has only in-frame clones and lacks some. The V and J calls and clone size come from that table; D and trimming were worked out from the DNA. The table lists over 100,000 clones. As for this clone: The antigen is not known.

The V gene lost 5 bases and the J gene lost 2 bases, with 18 bases spanning the gap. The germline CDR1 and CDR2 sequences are SEHNR and FQNEAQ (reference sequence). The CDR3 is made up of 16 amino acids. This sequence joins TRBV7-9 and TRBJ1-1; no firm D call. This receptor was identified in a woman aged 40 to 50 in good health and CMV-seropositive. The sequencing sample was made of PBMCs. CDR3 sequence (DNA): TGTGCCAGCAGCCATACCCCCGGGGTCGGTAACACTGAAGCTTTCTTT. This sequence encodes CASSHTPGVGNTEAFF.